These T cell receptor beta chains were read from a single sample in a study of T cells in tuberculosis. TCRdb's table, derived via immunoSEQ multiplex PCR, lists solely in-frame clones and lacks some. The sample yields about 34,000 clones, under 95% seen once. The specimen comprised PBMCs, sampled at tuberculosis diagnosis. These receptors were collected from an adult with tuberculosis. Both conserved end residues are part of each CDR3. D genes are given only for firm matches. Expanded clones get a size class; other rows say once, few or many, or leave the size out.

size	D	J	V	DNA	CDR3
once	TRBD2	TRBJ2-1	TRBV9	TGTGCCAGCAGCGTAGGGAAGGCTAGCGGGGGGGCATCCTACAATGAGCAGTTCTTC	CASSVGKASGGASYNEQFF
NA	TRBD1	TRBJ1-2	TRBV5-6	TGTGCCAGCAGCTTGGAGCGACAGGGGGCTCGGTATGGCTACACCTTC	CASSLERQGARYGYTF
NA	TRBD1	TRBJ1-4	TRBV27	TGTGCCAGCAGTCTCAGGGGGCCGGGGGAAAAACTGTTTTTT	CASSLRGPGEKLFF
NA	TRBD1	TRBJ2-5	TRBV2	TGTGCCGCTAGGGACAGCCACTTCTGGGAGACCCAGTACTTC	CAARDSHFWETQYF
NA	TRBD1	TRBJ2-1	TRBV14	TGTGCCAGCAGCAAAAGGACAGGGGAATTCTACAATGAGCAGTTCTTC	CASSKRTGEFYNEQFF
NA	NA	TRBJ1-4	TRBV4-1	TGCGCCAGCAGCCAAGTTCAGATCTCTAATGAAAAACTGTTTTTT	CASSQVQISNEKLFF
NA	NA	TRBJ1-2	TRBV14	TGTGCCAGCAGCCAAGAGAATAGGCGGGGCTACACCTTC	CASSQENRRGYTF
NA	NA	TRBJ1-2	TRBV27	TGTGCCAGCAGCTCGACAGCAGGTGGCTACACCTTC	CASSSTAGGYTF
NA	TRBD2	TRBJ2-5	TRBV5-1	TGCGCCAGCAGCTTGGACCCACTAGCGGGGGGGCGAGAGACCCAGTACTTC	CASSLDPLAGGRETQYF
NA	TRBD1	TRBJ1-2	TRBV25-1	TGTGCCAGCAGTGAATATCGGGACAGGGGAAACCCCACTACTTACTACACCTTC	CASSEYRDRGNPTTYYTF
NA	NA	TRBJ1-4	TRBV5-4	TGTGCCAGCAGCTTGGACCTAAATGAAAAACTGTTTTTT	CASSLDLNEKLFF
NA	NA	TRBJ2-1	TRBV4-1	TGCGCCAGCAGCCAAGATGGCCGAAATGAGCAGTTCTTC	CASSQDGRNEQFF
NA	NA	TRBJ2-7	TRBV4-1	TGCGCCAGCAGCCAAATAAACTCGGCCTACGAGCAGTACTTC	CASSQINSAYEQYF
NA	TRBD1	TRBJ2-5	TRBV5-1	TGCGCCAGCAGCCCCGGGACAGGGGGGTACCAAGAGACCCAGTACTTC	CASSPGTGGYQETQYF
NA	NA	TRBJ2-2	TRBV6-1	TGTGCCAGCAGCCTAACCACAGGGTCCGGGGAGCTGTTTTTT	CASSLTTGSGELFF
NA	TRBD1	TRBJ2-7	TRBV5-6	TGTGCCAGCAGCTACGGGACAGGAGGGGTATACGAGCAGTACTTC	CASSYGTGGVYEQYF
NA	TRBD1	TRBJ2-4	TRBV27	TGTGCCAGCAGGACAGGGAACATTCAGTACTTC	CASRTGNIQYF
NA	TRBD1	TRBJ2-5	TRBV5-4	TGTGCCAGCAGCGCCCGGGACAGGGGCGGGGAGACCCAGTACTTC	CASSARDRGGETQYF
NA	NA	TRBJ1-1	TRBV19	TGTGCCAGTAGTATTAGCGGGAACACTGAAGCTTTCTTT	CASSISGNTEAFF
NA	TRBD1	TRBJ2-5	TRBV4-1	TGCGCCAGCAGCCAACCAGGAGGGACAGGGGAGACCCAGTACTTC	CASSQPGGTGETQYF
NA	NA	TRBJ2-3	TRBV5-6	TGTGCCAGCAGCTTCGGGACTTCTGGGGCAGATACGCAGTATTTT	CASSFGTSGADTQYF
NA	NA	TRBJ2-7	TRBV2	TGTGCCAGCAGTGAAGGGTTCGAGTACGAGCAGTACTTC	CASSEGFEYEQYF
NA	TRBD1	TRBJ1-4	TRBV5-3	TGTGCCAGAAGCTTAACCCGACAGGGATGGAATGAAAAACTGTTTTTT	CARSLTRQGWNEKLFF
NA	TRBD2	TRBJ2-2	TRBV30	TGTGCCTGGACCCCTAAGCGGGAGGGCCAGACCGGGGAGCTGTTTTTT	CAWTPKREGQTGELFF
NA	NA	TRBJ2-3	TRBV23-1	TGCGCCAGCGGGCCTTCTGGGGATACGCAGTATTTT	CASGPSGDTQYF
NA	NA	TRBJ2-3	TRBV5-1	TGCGCCAGCAGCTTGGGTGGAGGGTTGGCAGATACGCAGTATTTT	CASSLGGGLADTQYF
NA	TRBD2	TRBJ2-2	TRBV5-6	TGTGCCAGCAGCTTGTTGGGGTATAGCGGGCACTGGGAGCTGTTTTTT	CASSLLGYSGHWELFF
NA	NA	TRBJ1-4	TRBV5-1	TGCGCCAGCAGCATGAACAGTGCAACTAATGAAAAACTGTTTTTT	CASSMNSATNEKLFF
once	NA	TRBJ2-7	TRBV21-1	TGTGCCAGCAGCAACTTAGGGGCAGCCCTCTACGAGCAGTACTTC	CASSNLGAALYEQYF
NA	TRBD2	TRBJ2-5	TRBV11-2	TGTGCCAGCAGCTTAGGCCTAGCGGGAGAAATTGAAGAGACCCAGTACTTC	CASSLGLAGEIEETQYF
NA	NA	TRBJ1-2	TRBV28	TGTGCCAGCAGTTTAGGTTCAGGGGTTGGCTACACCTTC	CASSLGSGVGYTF
once	NA	TRBJ2-7	TRBV5-1	TGCGCCAGCAGCTTGGCCAGGTCCTACGAGCAGTACTTC	CASSLARSYEQYF
NA	NA	TRBJ2-6	TRBV30	TGTGCCTGGAGTGCGAGCTCTGGGGCCAACGTCCTGACTTTC	CAWSASSGANVLTF
NA	NA	TRBJ2-1	TRBV9	TGTGCCAGCAGCGTAGGGGGCGGAAACAACAATGAGCAGTTCTTC	CASSVGGGNNNEQFF
NA	NA	TRBJ1-5	TRBV2	TGTGCCAGCAGAGGACAGCCTAATCAGCCCCAGCATTTT	CASRGQPNQPQHF
NA	TRBD1	TRBJ1-2	TRBV28	TGTGCCAGCAGTCCCCACAGGGGAACAAAGGGCTACACCTTC	CASSPHRGTKGYTF
NA	TRBD2	TRBJ2-1	TRBV11-2	TGTGCCAGCAGCCGAGCGGGAGAGCGGGAGCAGTTCTTC	CASSRAGEREQFF
once	TRBD2	TRBJ2-1	TRBV5-8	TGTGCCAGCAGAACGGGGGGTTTCTACAATGAGCAGTTCTTC	CASRTGGFYNEQFF
once	NA	TRBJ2-3	TRBV10-3	TGTGCCATCAGTGAGCAACGGCTAGGCACAGATACGCAGTATTTT	CAISEQRLGTDTQYF
NA	TRBD1	TRBJ1-5	TRBV2	TGTGCCAGCTCGGGACAGGGTGATCAGCCCCAGCATTTT	CASSGQGDQPQHF
NA	TRBD2	TRBJ2-3	TRBV11-2	TGTGCCAGCAGCTTATCGGGCCAGCGGGACAGCACAGATACGCAGTATTTT	CASSLSGQRDSTDTQYF
NA	NA	TRBJ1-4	TRBV7-8	TGTGCCAGCAGCTCGTTTCAAATGGCTCAAGATGAAAAACTGTTTTTT	CASSSFQMAQDEKLFF
NA	TRBD1	TRBJ2-1	TRBV6-4	TGTGCCAGCAGTGACCAGGGGGAGAGGGATGAGCAGTTCTTC	CASSDQGERDEQFF
NA	TRBD2	TRBJ2-1	TRBV7-2	TGTGCCAGCAGCTTGCGTCTAGCGGGGATGTCCTACAATGAGCAGTTCTTC	CASSLRLAGMSYNEQFF
NA	TRBD2	TRBJ2-7	TRBV27	TGTGCCAGCAGTTTGGGGGCCCCTATGGCGGGGGGAACCTACGAGCAGTACTTC	CASSLGAPMAGGTYEQYF
NA	NA	TRBJ1-5	TRBV4-1	TGCGCCAGCAGCCAAGCAGGGGGCAATCAGCCCCAGCATTTT	CASSQAGGNQPQHF
NA	TRBD1	TRBJ1-5	TRBV5-5	TGTGCCAGCAGCTTAGGACAGGTAGAAAATCAGCCCCAGCATTTT	CASSLGQVENQPQHF
NA	TRBD1	TRBJ2-7	TRBV19	TGTGCCAGTAGTCACAGGGGGCAAATCTACGAGCAGTACTTC	CASSHRGQIYEQYF
NA	TRBD1	TRBJ1-4	TRBV30	TGTGCCTGGAGTGTACAGGGGGCCAGTGAAAAACTGTTTTTT	CAWSVQGASEKLFF
NA	NA	TRBJ2-3	TRBV30	TGTGCCTGGGGACCCGGGACTCCCGGGACAGATACGCAGTATTTT	CAWGPGTPGTDTQYF
NA	TRBD2	TRBJ2-7	TRBV28	TGTGCCAGCAGAGGACTAGCGGGAGTTTCCTACGAGCAGTACTTC	CASRGLAGVSYEQYF
NA	TRBD1	TRBJ2-7	TRBV5-5	TGTGCCAGCAGTGGACAGGGAGCTTACGAGCAGTACTTC	CASSGQGAYEQYF
NA	NA	TRBJ1-2	TRBV9	TGTGCCAGCAGCTCCTCGGGGGGGGTCAACTATGGCTACACCTTC	CASSSSGGVNYGYTF